This note documents a single T cell receptor beta chain sequence. The data were produced by immunoSEQ multiplex PCR, yet TCRdb's version contains in-frame clones alone and is incomplete. The repertoire holds around 60,000 clones, with around 92% as singletons. The data were obtained in a study of blood T cell repertoires in COVID-19. Trimming removed 4 bases from V and 5 bases from J; junction bases left unmatched: 5. Germline V lookup: CDR1 SGHNT, CDR2 YYREEE (reference sequence). The CDR3 has 14 residues. The clonotype comes from a man in his fifties with active COVID-19. V and J are TRBV5-4 and TRBJ2-1; 8 nucleotides line up with TRBD1. The sample comprised peripheral blood. The CDR3 sequence is CASSLQDRDNEQFF. Here the CDR3 DNA reads TGTGCCAGCAGCCTCCAGGACAGGGACAATGAGCAGTTCTTC. The complete variable domain, with remaining parts taken from reference TRBV5-4 and TRBJ2-1, reads ETGVTQSPTHLIKTRGQQVTLRCSSQSGHNTVSWYQQALGQGPQFIFQYYREEENGRGNFPPRFSGLQFPNYSSELNVNALELDDSALYLCASSLQDRDNEQFFGPGTRLTVL.